This note documents a single TCR beta chain sequence. Its antigen is unidentified. Exclusion applied to patients with autoimmune disease history or systemic immunosuppression. This CDR3 is built from 15 residues. The germline gives CDR1 SEHNR, CDR2 FQNEAQ (reference sequence). V was shortened by 1 base and J by 5 bases, with 14 bases between the two germline ends. The entry originates in a study of OX40 agonist ivuxolimab in advanced cancers. Profiling relied on immunoSEQ multiplex PCR, and the TCRdb table lists in-frame clones only, not all of them. Seen here are 60,000 to 65,000 clones, approximately 89% observed once, and the top ten hold around 0.42%. The study, taken as a whole, reports: Certain nonresponding patients likewise had low normalized T-cell clonal expansion. Both blood CD4+ and CD8+ T cells showed clonal growth by week 6 at 0.1 to 3.0 mg/kg.

The receptor was derived from an adult with an advanced solid tumor such as melanoma, head and neck, liver or kidney cancer. The chain carries TRBV7-9 and TRBJ2-5; tentatively, D is TRBD1 or TRBD2 (6 bases each). The sequencing used CD4+ or CD8+ T cells sorted from blood, collected in a trial of the OX40 agonist ivuxolimab. CDR3 bases: TGTGCCAGCAGCTTAGATACGGGGGCAAGGGAGACCCAGTACTTC. The encoded protein is CASSLDTGARETQYF.